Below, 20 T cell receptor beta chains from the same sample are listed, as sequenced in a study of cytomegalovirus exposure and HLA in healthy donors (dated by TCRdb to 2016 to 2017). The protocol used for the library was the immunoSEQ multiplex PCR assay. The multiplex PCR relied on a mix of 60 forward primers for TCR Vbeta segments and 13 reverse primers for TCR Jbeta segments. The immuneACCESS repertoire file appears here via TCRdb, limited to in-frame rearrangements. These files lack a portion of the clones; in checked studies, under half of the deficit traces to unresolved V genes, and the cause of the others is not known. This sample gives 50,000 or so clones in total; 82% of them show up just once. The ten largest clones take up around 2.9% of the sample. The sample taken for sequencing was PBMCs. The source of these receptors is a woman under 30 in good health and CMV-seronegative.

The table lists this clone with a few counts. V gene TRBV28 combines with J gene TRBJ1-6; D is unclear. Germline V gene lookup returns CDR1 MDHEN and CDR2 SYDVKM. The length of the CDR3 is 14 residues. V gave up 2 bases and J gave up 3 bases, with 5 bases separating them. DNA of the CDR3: TGTGCCAGCAGTTTACAGGTCTATAATTCACCCCTCCACTTT. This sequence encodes CASSLQVYNSPLHF.

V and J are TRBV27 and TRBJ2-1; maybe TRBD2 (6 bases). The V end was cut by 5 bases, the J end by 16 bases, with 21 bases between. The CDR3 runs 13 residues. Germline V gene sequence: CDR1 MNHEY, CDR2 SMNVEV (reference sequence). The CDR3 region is CASSPGPAEGTFF. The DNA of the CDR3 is TGTGCCAGCAGTCCTGGCCCCGCGGAGGGGACTTTCTTC.

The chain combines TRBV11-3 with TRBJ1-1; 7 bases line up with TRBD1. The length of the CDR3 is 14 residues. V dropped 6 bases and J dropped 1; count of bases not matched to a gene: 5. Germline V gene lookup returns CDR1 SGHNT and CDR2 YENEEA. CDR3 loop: CASRKGGANTEAFF. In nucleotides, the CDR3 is TGTGCCAGCAGGAAAGGGGGCGCGAACACTGAAGCTTTCTTT.

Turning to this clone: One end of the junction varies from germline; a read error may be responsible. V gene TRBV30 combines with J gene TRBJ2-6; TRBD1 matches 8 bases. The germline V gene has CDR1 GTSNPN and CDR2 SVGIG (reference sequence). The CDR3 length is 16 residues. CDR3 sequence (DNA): TGTGCCTGGAGTCACTCAGGGGGCTCTGGGGCCAACGGCCTGACTTTC. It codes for CAWSHSGGSGANGLTF.

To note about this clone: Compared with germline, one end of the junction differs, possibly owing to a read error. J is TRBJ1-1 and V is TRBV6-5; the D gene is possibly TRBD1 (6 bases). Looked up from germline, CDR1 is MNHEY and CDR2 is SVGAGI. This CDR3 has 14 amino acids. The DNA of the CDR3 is TGTGCCAGCTACGACTGGGGGCTGTGGACTGAAGCTTTTTTT. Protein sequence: CASYDWGLWTEAFF.

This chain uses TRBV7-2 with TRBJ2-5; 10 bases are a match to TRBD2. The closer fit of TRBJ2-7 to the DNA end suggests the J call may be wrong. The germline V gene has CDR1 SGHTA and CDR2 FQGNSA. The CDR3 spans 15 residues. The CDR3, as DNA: TGTGCCAGCAGCGGTACCGGGACTAGCGCCTACGAGCAGTACTTC. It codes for CASSGTGTSAYEQYF.

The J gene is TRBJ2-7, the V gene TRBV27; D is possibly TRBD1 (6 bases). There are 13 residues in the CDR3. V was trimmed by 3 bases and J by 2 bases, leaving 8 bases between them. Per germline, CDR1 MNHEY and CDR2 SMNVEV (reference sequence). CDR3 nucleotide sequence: TGTGCCAGCAGTTTGGGACATGCCTACGAGCAGTACTTC. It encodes CASSLGHAYEQYF.

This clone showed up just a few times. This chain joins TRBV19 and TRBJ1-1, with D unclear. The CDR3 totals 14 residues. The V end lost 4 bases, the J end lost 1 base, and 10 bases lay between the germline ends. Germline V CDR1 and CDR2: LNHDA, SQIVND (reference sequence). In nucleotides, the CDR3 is TGTGCCAGTAGTAATTATCCACAGAACACTGAAGCTTTCTTT. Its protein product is CASSNYPQNTEAFF.

The CDR3 bases are TGTGCCAGCAGTCCCCGGGCTAGCGGGAGATACAATGAGCAGTTCTTC. This sequence encodes CASSPRASGRYNEQFF. The chain carries TRBV27 and TRBJ2-1; 10 positions match TRBD2. CDR3 size: 16 residues. Germline loops: CDR1 MNHEY, CDR2 SMNVEV (reference sequence). The ends lost 5 bases at V and 4 bases at J; junction bases unmatched: 8.

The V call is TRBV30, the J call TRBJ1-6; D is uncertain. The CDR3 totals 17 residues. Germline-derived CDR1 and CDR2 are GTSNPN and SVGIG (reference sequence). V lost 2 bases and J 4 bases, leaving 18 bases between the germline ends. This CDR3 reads CAWSNRKGGDYNSPLHF. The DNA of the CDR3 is TGTGCCTGGAGTAACCGGAAGGGCGGGGATTATAATTCACCCCTCCACTTT.

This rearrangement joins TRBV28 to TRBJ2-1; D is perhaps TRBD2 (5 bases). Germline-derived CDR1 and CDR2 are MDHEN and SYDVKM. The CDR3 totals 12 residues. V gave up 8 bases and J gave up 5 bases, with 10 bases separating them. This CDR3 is CASGSGNNEQFF. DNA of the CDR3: TGTGCCAGCGGGAGCGGCAACAATGAGCAGTTCTTC.

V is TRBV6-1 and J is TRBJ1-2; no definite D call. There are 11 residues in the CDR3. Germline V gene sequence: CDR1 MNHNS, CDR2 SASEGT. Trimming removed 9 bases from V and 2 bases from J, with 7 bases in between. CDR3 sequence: CASTQNYGYTF. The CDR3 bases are TGTGCCAGTACACAGAACTATGGCTACACCTTC.

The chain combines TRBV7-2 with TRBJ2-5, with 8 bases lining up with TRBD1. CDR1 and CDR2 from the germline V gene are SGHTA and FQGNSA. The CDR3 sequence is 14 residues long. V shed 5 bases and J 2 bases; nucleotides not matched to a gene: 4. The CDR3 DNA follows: TGTGCCAGCAGCCTCGGGACAGGACAAGAGACCCAGTACTTC. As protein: CASSLGTGQETQYF. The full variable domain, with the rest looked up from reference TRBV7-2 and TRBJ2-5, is GAGVSQSPSNKVTEKGKDVELRCDPISGHTALYWYRQSLGQGLEFLIYFQGNSAPDKSGLPSDRFSAERTGGSVSTLTIQRTQQEDSAVYLCASSLGTGQETQYFGPGTRLLVL.

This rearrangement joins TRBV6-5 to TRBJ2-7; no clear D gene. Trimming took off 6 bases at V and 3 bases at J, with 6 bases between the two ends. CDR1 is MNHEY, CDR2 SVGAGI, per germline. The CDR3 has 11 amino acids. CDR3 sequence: CASRADYEQYF. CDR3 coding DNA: TGTGCCAGCAGAGCTGACTACGAGCAGTACTTC.

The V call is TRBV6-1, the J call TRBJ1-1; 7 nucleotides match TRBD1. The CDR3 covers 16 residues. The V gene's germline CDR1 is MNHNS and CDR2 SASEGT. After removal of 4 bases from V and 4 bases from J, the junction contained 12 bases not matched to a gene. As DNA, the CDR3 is TGTGCCAGCAGTGCATGGGCGGGACAGAGGAGCACTGAAGCTTTCTTT. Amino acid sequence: CASSAWAGQRSTEAFF.

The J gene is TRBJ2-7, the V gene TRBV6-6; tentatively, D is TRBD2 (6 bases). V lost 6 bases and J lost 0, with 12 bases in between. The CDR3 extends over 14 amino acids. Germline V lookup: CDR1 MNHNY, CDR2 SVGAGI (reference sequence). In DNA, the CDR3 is TGTGCCAGCAGGATAGCGGTAAGCTCCTACGAGCAGTACTTC. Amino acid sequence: CASRIAVSSYEQYF.

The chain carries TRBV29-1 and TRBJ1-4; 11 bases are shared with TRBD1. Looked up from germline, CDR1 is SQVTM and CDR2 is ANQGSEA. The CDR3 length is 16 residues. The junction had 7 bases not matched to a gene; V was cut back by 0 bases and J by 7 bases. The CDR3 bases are TGCAGCGTTGAAGATCACAGGGACAGGGGGGGTGAAAAACTGTTTTTT. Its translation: CSVEDHRDRGGEKLFF.

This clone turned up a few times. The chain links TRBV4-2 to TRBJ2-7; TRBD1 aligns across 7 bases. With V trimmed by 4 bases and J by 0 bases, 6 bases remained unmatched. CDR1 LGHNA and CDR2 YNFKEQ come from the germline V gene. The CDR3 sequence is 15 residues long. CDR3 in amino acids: CASSPRGQLSYEQYF. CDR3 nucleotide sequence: TGTGCCAGCAGCCCCAGGGGACAGCTCTCCTACGAGCAGTACTTC.

DNA for the CDR3: TGTGCCAGCAGCCCCCCGGGACAGGTGACGCAGTATTTT. Protein: CASSPPGQVTQYF. This chain joins TRBV7-6 and TRBJ2-3, with 8 bases fitting TRBD1. This CDR3 is built from 13 residues. Germline CDR1 and CDR2: SGHVS and FNYEAQ. Losses at the gene ends were 5 bases for V and 9 bases for J; bases not matched to a gene: 7.

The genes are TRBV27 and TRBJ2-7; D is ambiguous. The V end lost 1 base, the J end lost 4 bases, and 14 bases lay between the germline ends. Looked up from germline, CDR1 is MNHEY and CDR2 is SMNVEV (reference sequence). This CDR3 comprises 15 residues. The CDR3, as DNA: TGTGCCAGCAGTTTATGGTCCGGCAGGCCATACGAGCAGTACTTC. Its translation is CASSLWSGRPYEQYF.